Sequencing of this T cell receptor (beta chain) was carried out in a study of cytomegalovirus exposure and HLA in healthy donors. With 0 bases removed from V and 7 bases from J, the gap between germline ends came to 13 bases. CDR1 and CDR2 from the germline V gene are LGHNA and YSLEER. This CDR3 has 15 residues. Only in-frame clones appear in the TCRdb table, and some are missing; sequencing was by immunoSEQ multiplex PCR. Of about 180,000 clones in the sample, roughly 86% were seen once. This clone was seen once. The chain is built from TRBV4-3 and TRBJ2-1; the D gene is possibly TRBD1 (6 bases). Sequenced sample: PBMCs. The sequence was collected from a man between 18 and 35 years old in good health and CMV-seropositive. The CDR3 nucleotides are TGCGCCAGCAGCCAAGATATTACAGGGCGGAATGAGCAGTTCTTC. It translates to CASSQDITGRNEQFF.